Below are 2 T cell receptor beta chains sequenced from a single sample in a study of T cells in Graves' hyperthyroidism and ophthalmopathy. Amplification of TCR beta CDR3 regions used RNA as the template. The primer set for the first-round RT-PCR of the TCR CDR3 was HTBI. MiXCR, applied by TCRdb to the multiplex PCR reads, yields one record per CDR3 protein. The sample has some 370,000 distinct CDR3 sequences, about 15% seen once; the top ten hold 34%. Sequencing was done on a sample of blood. The source is a woman in her 30s with Graves' hyperthyroidism that later progressed to Graves' ophthalmopathy.

This clonotype was counted many times. J is TRBJ2-1 and V is TRBV3-1; D is perhaps TRBD1 (6 bases). The germline V and J ends were trimmed by 4 bases and 3 bases, with 13 bases remaining between them. Looked up from germline, CDR1 is LGHDT and CDR2 is YNNKEL (reference sequence). The CDR3 is 15 amino acids. The DNA of the CDR3 is TGTGCCAGCAGCCCTCGGACAGAGAGCTACAATGAGCAGTTCTTC. Amino acid sequence: CASSPRTESYNEQFF.

This clonotype was observed many times. The chain uses TRBV5-1 and TRBJ1-4; perhaps TRBD1 as D (5 bases). V was trimmed by 4 bases and J by 5 bases, leaving 12 bases between them. Germline V lookup: CDR1 SGHRS, CDR2 YFSETQ. This CDR3 contains 14 residues. CDR3 in amino acids: CASSGGTVNEKLFF. CDR3 bases: TGCGCCAGCAGCGGCGGGACGGTAAATGAAAAACTGTTTTTT.